These 27 T cell receptor beta chains share one sample of origin, sequenced in a study. TCRdb re-called the RT-PCR reads through MiXCR, storing one row per CDR3 protein. The sample contains hundreds of thousands of distinct CDR3 sequences, 12% to 15% of which appear only once. The material sequenced was memory CD4+ T cells from blood. Source of these receptors: a female donor in good health, serving as a healthy control.

In nucleotides, the CDR3 is TGTGCCAGCAGCGTACTAGCGGGAGATCTAACAGATACGCAGTATTTT. Translation gives CASSVLAGDLTDTQYF. This sequence joins TRBV9 and TRBJ2-3, with TRBD2 matching over 10 bases. J gave up 3 bases and V 1 base, and 5 bases lay outside the gene matches. The CDR3 covers 16 residues. Germline CDR1 SGDLS, CDR2 YYNGEE.

The chain carries TRBV5-1 and TRBJ1-4, with no clear D. Per germline, CDR1 SGHRS and CDR2 YFSETQ. The CDR3 is 16 residues long. Trimming left V 4 bases short and J 0 bases short, with 13 bases between. The CDR3 spells CASSLPTSSTNEKLFF. For the CDR3, the DNA is TGCGCCAGCAGCCTTCCGACATCCTCAACTAATGAAAAACTGTTTTTT.

This clonotype showed up many times. The chain couples TRBV6-5 to TRBJ2-7, with 7 bases identical to TRBD1. Germline CDR1 reads MNHEY; CDR2 reads SVGAGI. Trimming took 2 bases from V and 0 from J; bases not matched to a gene: 4. CDR3 length: 15 residues. The CDR3 spells CASSYLRGSSYEQYF. The CDR3 nucleotides are TGTGCCAGCAGTTACCTCAGGGGGAGCTCCTACGAGCAGTACTTC.

This clonotype has a count of ten or more. This chain links TRBV29-1 with TRBJ2-7, with D tentatively TRBD1 (6 bases). With 5 bases removed from V and 5 bases from J, the gap between germline ends came to 16 bases. Germline V gene data show CDR1 as SQVTM and CDR2 as ANQGSEA. The CDR3 runs to 13 residues. CDR3 coding DNA: TGCAGCGTTAGACAGGCTAGAGGCCACGAGCAGTACTTC. Translated, it gives CSVRQARGHEQYF.

In its sample, this clonotype was seen many times. CDR3 amino acids: CASSDSPASYEQYF. CDR3 nucleotide sequence: TGTGCCAGCAGCGACTCCCCTGCATCCTACGAGCAGTACTTC. V gene TRBV6-5 combines with J gene TRBJ2-7, with unresolved D. V was cut by 6 bases and J by 1 base, with 13 bases left in between. CDR3 length: 14 amino acids. Germline CDR1 is MNHEY and CDR2 is SVGAGI.

This clonotype was seen more than once but under ten times. The gene calls are TRBV5-1 and TRBJ2-1, with D unclear. Trimming took off 0 bases at V and 0 bases at J, with 10 bases between the two ends. The CDR3 has 16 amino acids. Germline loops: CDR1 SGHRS, CDR2 YFSETQ. CDR3 residues: CASSLGTALSYNEQFF. The DNA of the CDR3 is TGCGCCAGCAGCTTGGGGACGGCTCTCTCCTACAATGAGCAGTTCTTC.

There are a few counts of this clonotype. The chain uses TRBV6-4 and TRBJ2-5, with D possibly matching TRBD2 (6 bases). Between the trimmed V and J ends, which lost 8 bases and 1 base, there was a span of 11 bases. Germline CDR1 reads MRHNA; CDR2 reads SNTAGT. The CDR3 sequence is 13 residues long. CDR3 bases: TGTGCCAGCTCGCGGGAAACCCAAGAGACCCAGTACTTC. Translation gives CASSRETQETQYF.

This chain links TRBV7-2 with TRBJ2-7, with 7 bases lining up with TRBD2. Germline CDR1 reads SGHTA; CDR2 reads FQGNSA. The CDR3 sequence is 14 residues long. The ends lost 6 bases at V and 2 bases at J; junction bases unmatched: 7. CDR3: CASSCLAAPYEQYF. CDR3 nucleotides: TGTGCCAGCAGTTGTCTAGCGGCTCCCTACGAGCAGTACTTC.

This clonotype was recorded a few times. The chain has TRBV20-1 and TRBJ2-5; TRBD1 matches at 9 bases. The germline gives CDR1 DFQATT, CDR2 SNEGSKA (reference sequence). V trimming: 5 bases; J trimming: 5 bases; junction bases outside the gene matches: 6. This CDR3 has 13 residues. This chain's CDR3 is CSAPGQGSETQYF. The DNA of the CDR3 is TGCAGTGCTCCGGGACAGGGTTCGGAGACCCAGTACTTC.

This clonotype was picked up many times. The chain joins TRBV12-3 or TRBV12-4 to TRBJ2-3, with D tentatively TRBD2 (6 bases). V dropped 0 bases and J dropped 3 bases, with 16 bases sitting between them. The CDR3 loop spans 17 amino acids. DNA of the CDR3: TGTGCCAGCAGTTTAGCGCGGAGGGCGGATACGACAGATACGCAGTATTTT. This translates into CASSLARRADTTDTQYF.

V gene TRBV6-2 or TRBV6-3 combines with J gene TRBJ2-3; TRBD2 agrees at 8 bases. Germline values: CDR1 MNHEY, CDR2 SVGEGT. This CDR3 region has 17 residues. The J segment lost 0 bases and the V segment lost 4 bases, leaving 9 bases of the junction unmatched. DNA of the CDR3: TGTGCCAGCAGTTCTATCCGACTAGCGCCTAGCACAGATACGCAGTATTTT. Protein sequence: CASSSIRLAPSTDTQYF.

The chain couples TRBV13 to TRBJ2-7; D is ambiguous. Per the germline V gene, CDR1 is PRHDT and CDR2 is FYEKMQ (reference sequence). V shed 8 bases and J shed 0 bases, with 14 bases lying between them. The CDR3 spans 14 residues. DNA of the CDR3: TGTGCCAGCGGCGTTGGCCAAAGCTCCTACGAGCAGTACTTC. Translation gives CASGVGQSSYEQYF.

This clonotype was recorded a few times. The chain is built from TRBV29-1 and TRBJ2-1; D perhaps matches TRBD2 (6 bases). Trimming removed 4 bases at V and 7 bases at J, with 11 bases between. CDR3 length: 12 residues. From germline, CDR1 is SQVTM and CDR2 ANQGSEA. The CDR3, as DNA: TGCAGCGTTGTTTCGGGGGTGAATGAGCAGTTCTTC. Protein sequence: CSVVSGVNEQFF.

The gene calls are TRBV7-2 and TRBJ1-1; 7 bases match TRBD1. The germline CDR1 and CDR2 sequences are SGHTA and FQGNSA. CDR3 size: 13 residues. Trimming removed 3 bases from V and 4 bases from J; junction bases left unmatched: 2. CDR3 sequence (DNA): TGTGCCAGCAGCTTTTACAGGGGCACTGAAGCTTTCTTT. This translates into CASSFYRGTEAFF.

With respect to this clonotype: A much larger clonotype is one base distant, so this may be a read error. The J gene is TRBJ2-2, the V gene TRBV29-1, with 7 bases fitting TRBD1. CDR3 size: 14 residues. J gave up 9 bases and V 6 bases, and 13 bases lay outside the gene matches. The V gene's germline CDR1 is SQVTM and CDR2 ANQGSEA. The CDR3 DNA reads TGCAGCGTGGGACAGTCCTCTTCGGGCAGGGAGCTGTTTTTT. Residues: CSVGQSSSGRELFF.

This clonotype was counted at least ten times. This chain joins TRBV5-6 and TRBJ1-5, with 8 bases fitting TRBD1. This CDR3 spans 14 amino acids. CDR1 is SGHDT, CDR2 YYEEEE, per germline. V lost 3 bases to trimming and J lost 7 bases; unmatched junction nucleotides: 6. This CDR3 reads CASSSGQDVQPQHF. The CDR3 DNA follows: TGTGCCAGCAGCTCGGGACAGGACGTGCAGCCCCAGCATTTT. Complete variable domain (other parts from reference TRBV5-6 and TRBJ1-5): DAGVTQSPTHLIKTRGQQVTLRCSPKSGHDTVSWYQQALGQGPQFIFQYYEEEERQRGNFPDRFSGHQFPNYSSELNVNALLLGDSALYLCASSSGQDVQPQHFGDGTRLSIL.

This clonotype has ten or more counts. J is TRBJ2-5 and V is TRBV10-3, with 8 bases that match TRBD1. The V gene end was trimmed by 3 bases and the J gene end by 1 base; junction bases not matched to a gene: 1. The germline V gene encodes CDR1 ENHRY and CDR2 SYGVKD. The CDR3 has 14 residues. The CDR3 region is CAISDDRGQETQYF. The CDR3, as DNA: TGTGCCATCAGTGACGACAGGGGCCAAGAGACCCAGTACTTC.

V gene TRBV28 combines with J gene TRBJ2-7, with D perhaps being TRBD1 or TRBD2 (5 bases each). The germline gives CDR1 MDHEN, CDR2 SYDVKM. Trimming removed 7 bases at V and 1 base at J, with 11 bases between. This CDR3 region has 13 residues. The CDR3 DNA reads TGTGCCAGCACCCGGGGCAGGTCCTACGAGCAGTACTTC. It yields the protein CASTRGRSYEQYF.

In its sample, this clonotype was seen once. The junction departs from the called germline gene at one end, perhaps through a read error. V and J are TRBV7-3 and TRBJ2-1; 9 nucleotides match TRBD1. CDR3 length equals 15 residues. Per the germline V gene, CDR1 is SGHTA and CDR2 is FQGTGA. CDR3 amino acids: CASSSTGGWYNEEFF. The CDR3 coding sequence is TGTGCCAGCAGCTCTACAGGGGGCTGGTACAATGAGGAGTTCTTC.

The rearrangement links TRBV7-9 to TRBJ1-3, with D unresolved. In germline, CDR1 is SEHNR, CDR2 FQNEAQ (reference sequence). The CDR3 has 15 residues. V was clipped by 1 base and J by 0 bases, with 7 bases between them. The DNA for the CDR3 is TGTGCCAGCAGCTTAGGGCACCCCTCTGGAAACACCATATATTTT. Protein product: CASSLGHPSGNTIYF.

This chain links TRBV15 with TRBJ2-7; D gene ambiguous. The germline CDR1 and CDR2 sequences are LNHNV and YYDKDF (reference sequence). Between the trimmed V and J ends, which lost 0 bases and 5 bases, there was a span of 8 bases. The CDR3 sequence is 13 residues long. As DNA, the CDR3 is TGTGCCACCAGCAGAGATATCATAGACGAGCAGTACTTC. It codes for CATSRDIIDEQYF.

This clonotype was counted at least ten times. CDR3 DNA sequence: TGTGCCAGCAGCCGACTGGGGCTAGCCAAAAACATTCAGTACTTC. Its translation is CASSRLGLAKNIQYF. This chain uses TRBV6-5 with TRBJ2-4; TRBD1 might be the D (5 bases). Trimming took off 6 bases at V and 0 bases at J, with 12 bases between the two ends. Germline V gene lookup returns CDR1 MNHEY and CDR2 SVGAGI. The CDR3 contains 15 residues.

For the CDR3, the DNA is TGCAGTGCTAGAGATCAACGTTATAATTCACCCCTCCACTTT. This translates into CSARDQRYNSPLHF. The rearrangement uses TRBV20-1 and TRBJ1-6, with D unresolved. V was trimmed by 0 bases and J by 4 bases, leaving 7 bases between them. This CDR3 spans 14 amino acids. Germline-derived CDR1 and CDR2 are DFQATT and SNEGSKA (reference sequence).

This clonotype was picked up many times. J is TRBJ2-7 and V is TRBV29-1, with D unresolved. The CDR3 consists of 12 residues. Per germline, CDR1 SQVTM and CDR2 ANQGSEA. V lost 3 bases and J lost 2, with 8 bases in between. CDR3 in DNA: TGCAGCGTTGAGAGCGAGACCTACGAGCAGTACTTC. This gives the protein CSVESETYEQYF.

This clonotype was counted ten times or more. The chain is built from TRBV7-2 and TRBJ1-5; 8 nucleotides agree with TRBD1. In germline, CDR1 is SGHTA, CDR2 FQGNSA. The ends lost 5 bases at V and 6 bases at J; junction bases unmatched: 9. This CDR3 region has 15 residues. The CDR3, as DNA: TGTGCCAGCAGCCCCGAGACAGGGGCGGCTCAGCCCCAGCATTTT. Translated, it gives CASSPETGAAQPQHF.

The chain links TRBV18 to TRBJ1-1; 7 nucleotides match TRBD1. Per germline, CDR1 KGHSH and CDR2 LQKENI. Trimming at V came to 3 bases and at J to 3 bases, leaving 10 bases not matched to a gene. This CDR3 has 16 residues. The CDR3, as DNA: TGTGCCAGCTCACCCCCTGACAGGGTATTATACACTGAAGCTTTCTTT. Translation: CASSPPDRVLYTEAFF.

This clonotype turned up a few times. This chain uses TRBV11-2 with TRBJ2-1, with TRBD2 matching 10 bases. The germline CDR1 and CDR2 sequences are SGHAT and FQNNGV. With V trimmed by 2 bases and J by 4 bases, 5 bases remained unmatched. CDR3 length: 16 amino acids. The CDR3 protein is CASSLTSGVIYNEQFF. CDR3 nucleotides: TGTGCCAGCAGCTTAACTAGCGGGGTCATTTACAATGAGCAGTTCTTC.